Reported below is one T cell receptor (beta chain). Only in-frame clones appear in the TCRdb table, and some are missing; sequencing was by immunoSEQ multiplex PCR. This table has 80,000 to 100,000 clones, 85% to 95% appearing once. The record originates from a study of OX40 agonist ivuxolimab in advanced cancers. In the study overall: Treatment of patients was with ivuxolimab, an agonistic anti-OX40 (CD134) antibody. Age averaged around 59 years (range 23 to 79), and just over 80% were male. Therapy given before enrollment (anti-PD-1, anti-PD-L1 or anti-CTLA-4) was allowed, and roughly 42% had some.

Sample: CD4+ or CD8+ T cells sorted from blood, taken in a trial of the OX40 agonist ivuxolimab. The origin of this receptor is an adult with an advanced solid tumor such as melanoma, head and neck, liver or kidney cancer.

CDR3 region: CASSLTYNEQFF. The CDR3 DNA reads as TGCGCCAGCAGTTTAACCTACAATGAGCAGTTCTTC. V gene TRBV10-2 combines with J gene TRBJ2-1; unclear D gene. The CDR3 length is 12 residues. V was shortened by 5 bases and J by 2 bases, with 4 bases between the two germline ends. Per germline, CDR1 WSHSY and CDR2 SAAADI.